This T cell receptor beta chain was captured in a study of blood T cells in healthy people across ages (dated by TCRdb to 2015 to 2017). Notes on the research overall: In model experiments, template switching captured about one uniquely barcoded TCR beta cDNA molecule for every two T cells. Using deep sequencing normalized with unique cDNA molecular identifiers, the study measured how TCR beta repertoire diversity changes with age. Donors were grouped into four age groups: young (average roughly 17 years), middle-aged (roughly 38), aged (about 60) and long-lived (82). To avoid experimental bias, donors of different ages were distributed randomly across sequencing lanes. The study analyzed two additional independent replicas of 1 million unique cDNA reads from the same blood draw for two donors, one aged 18 to 29 and one aged 80 or older.

The roughly 39 donors, aged roughly 6 to 95 years, were systemically healthy Caucasian individuals from Russia. Each donor gave around 9.8 milliliters of peripheral blood, collected into EDTA-treated Vacutainer tubes. Ficoll-Paque density-gradient centrifugation was used to isolate PBMCs, with at least 7 million per sample. Total RNA was extracted from PBMCs with Trizol reagent, with at least 6 micrograms obtained per sample. The percentages of naive CD45RAhigh/CD27high T cells were determined by flow cytometry on a PBMC aliquot from every donor. This clonotype was seen a single time. Its target antigen remains unknown. No much larger clone is present one base from it, and per-base qualities are unavailable. CDR1 and CDR2 are read off the germline V gene as SGHTA and FQGNSA. V lost 5 bases and J lost 7 bases; the stretch between them is 11 bases long. The CDR3 goes from the cysteine to the phenylalanine over 13 residues. Left in the record is the CDR3 DNA by itself, 39 bases read in frame from the first base.

Receptor libraries were prepared by 5' RACE. Sequencing took place on an Illumina HiSeq 2500. A second PCR of roughly 6 to 12 cycles was run with a J-beta primer mix and a sample-barcoded 5' primer. Each TCR beta cDNA molecule received a unique molecular identifier from a template-switch 5' adaptor carrying 12 random nucleotides. Each sample yielded at least 3 million CDR3-containing paired-end reads. First-strand cDNA was synthesized from all RNA with the Mint cDNA synthesis kit, primed by a TRBC-specific oligonucleotide. All cDNA was treated with uracil-DNA glycosylase and then went through a first 18-cycle PCR with the universal primers M1SS and BC2_uni_R. The study's own analysis went as follows. For normalization, 1 million high-quality reads, each with a distinct molecular identifier, were randomly selected from each sample. Reads sharing molecular identifiers were discarded rather than binned into consensus sequences. MiTCR, run with a Q25 quality threshold and the strictest error-elimination algorithm, handled CDR3 identification, clonotype clustering and error correction. A nonparametric unseen species model with Euler transformation was used to estimate a lower bound on total TCR beta diversity. TCRdb cleaned the public reads at Q25 with fastp, built clones with MiXCR and kept in-frame beta chains. Each CDR3 protein gets just one entry, which takes the most common genes and DNA from the rows behind it. In this record, the V and J calls reflect TCRdb's handling and not the investigators' own analysis. The sample records some 920,000 distinct CDR3 sequences, roughly 47% of which are singletons. In total, the top ten clones hold 20% to 25% of the sample.

Points the paper makes about the study in general: There was a strong correlation between observed TCR beta diversity and the percentage of naive T cells measured by flow cytometry. Compared with the aged group, more naive CD4+ T cells, fewer expanded clones and increased TCR diversity were shown by the long-lived group, suggesting age selection. Observed TCR beta diversity per million T cells fell roughly linearly with age, and a significant reduction was already apparent by age around 40. The CMV infection status of donors was not known, potentially confounding age-related changes in expanded clonotypes. Estimates of total diversity based on one million sequenced T cells were regarded as lower bounds and as underestimates. Because profiling used bulk unsorted PBMCs, naive and antigen-experienced compartments could not be compared conclusively.

Here the chain combines TRBV7-2 and TRBJ2-2; the D gene is unclear. This receptor was obtained from a woman in her sixties or seventies in good health. Sequencing input: blood. The DNA reads TGTGCCAGCAGCCCTCTGAAGATCGGGGAGCTGTTTTTT. Translated, it reads CASSPLKIGELFF.